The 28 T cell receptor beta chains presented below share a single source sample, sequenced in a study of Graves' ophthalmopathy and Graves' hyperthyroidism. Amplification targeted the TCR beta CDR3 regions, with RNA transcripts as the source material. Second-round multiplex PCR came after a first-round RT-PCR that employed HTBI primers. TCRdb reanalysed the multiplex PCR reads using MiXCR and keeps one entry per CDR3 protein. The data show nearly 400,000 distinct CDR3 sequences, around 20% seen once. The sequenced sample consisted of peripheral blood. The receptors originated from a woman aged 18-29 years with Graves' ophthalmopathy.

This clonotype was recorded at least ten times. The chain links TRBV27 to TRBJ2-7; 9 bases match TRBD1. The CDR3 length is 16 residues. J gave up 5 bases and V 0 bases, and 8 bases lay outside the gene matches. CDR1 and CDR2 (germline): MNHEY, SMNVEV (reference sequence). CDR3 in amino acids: CASSLSIGTGWDEQYF. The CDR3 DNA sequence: TGTGCCAGCAGTTTATCGATCGGGACAGGGTGGGACGAGCAGTACTTC.

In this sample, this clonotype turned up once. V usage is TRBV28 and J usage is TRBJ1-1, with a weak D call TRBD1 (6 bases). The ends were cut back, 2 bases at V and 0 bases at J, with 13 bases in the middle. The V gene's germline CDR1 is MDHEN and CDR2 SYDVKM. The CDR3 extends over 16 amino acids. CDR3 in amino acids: CASSLPQDSMNTEAFF. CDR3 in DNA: TGTGCCAGCAGTTTACCCCAGGACAGCATGAACACTGAAGCTTTCTTT.

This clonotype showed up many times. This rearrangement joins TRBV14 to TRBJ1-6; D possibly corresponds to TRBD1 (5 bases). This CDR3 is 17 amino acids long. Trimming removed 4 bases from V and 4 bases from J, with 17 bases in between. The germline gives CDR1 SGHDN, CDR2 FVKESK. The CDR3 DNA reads TGTGCCAGCAGCCCCCGGGGCCCGCGAAATTATAATTCACCCCTCCACTTT. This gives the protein CASSPRGPRNYNSPLHF.

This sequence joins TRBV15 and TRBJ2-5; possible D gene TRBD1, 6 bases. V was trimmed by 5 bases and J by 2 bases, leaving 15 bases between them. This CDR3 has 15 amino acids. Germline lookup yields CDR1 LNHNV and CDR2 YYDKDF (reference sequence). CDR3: CATSRRDDRQETQYF. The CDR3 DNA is TGTGCCACCAGCCGCAGGGACGACAGGCAAGAGACCCAGTACTTC.

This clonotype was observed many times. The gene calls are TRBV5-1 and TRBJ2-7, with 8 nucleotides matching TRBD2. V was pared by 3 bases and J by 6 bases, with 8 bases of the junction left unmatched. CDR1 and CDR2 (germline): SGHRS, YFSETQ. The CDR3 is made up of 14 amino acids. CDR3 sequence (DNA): TGCGCCAGCAGCTCGAGCGGGAGCCCCGGCGAGCAGTACTTC. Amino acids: CASSSSGSPGEQYF.

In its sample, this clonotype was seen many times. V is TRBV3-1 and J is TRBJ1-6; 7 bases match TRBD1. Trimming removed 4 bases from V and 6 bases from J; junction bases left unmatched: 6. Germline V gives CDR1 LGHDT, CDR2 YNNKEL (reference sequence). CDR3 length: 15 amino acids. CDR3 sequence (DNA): TGTGCCAGCAGCCCGCTGGGACAGATTAATTCACCCCTCCACTTT. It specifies CASSPLGQINSPLHF.

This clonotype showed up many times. The CDR3 here is CASSLRPLRLSGITEAFF. The CDR3 nucleotides read TGTGCCAGCAGTTTACGCCCCTTACGCCTTTCAGGGATCACTGAAGCTTTCTTT. The V and J genes are TRBV12-3 or TRBV12-4 and TRBJ1-1; maybe TRBD1 (5 bases). V was pared by 2 bases and J by 4 bases, with 23 bases between. The CDR3 spans 18 residues.

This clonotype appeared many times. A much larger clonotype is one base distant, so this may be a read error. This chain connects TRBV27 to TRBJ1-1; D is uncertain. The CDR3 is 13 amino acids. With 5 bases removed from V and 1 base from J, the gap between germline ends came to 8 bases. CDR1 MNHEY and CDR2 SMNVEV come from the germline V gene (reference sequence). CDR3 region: CASSPWGNTEAFF. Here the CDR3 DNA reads TGTGCCAGCAGTCCTTGGGGGAACACTGAAGCTTTCTTT.

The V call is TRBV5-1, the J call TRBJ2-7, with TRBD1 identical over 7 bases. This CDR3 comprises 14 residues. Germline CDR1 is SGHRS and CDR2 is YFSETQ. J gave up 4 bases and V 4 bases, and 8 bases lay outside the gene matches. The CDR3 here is CASSPSGQKYEQYF. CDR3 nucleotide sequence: TGCGCCAGCAGCCCTTCGGGACAGAAATACGAGCAGTACTTC.

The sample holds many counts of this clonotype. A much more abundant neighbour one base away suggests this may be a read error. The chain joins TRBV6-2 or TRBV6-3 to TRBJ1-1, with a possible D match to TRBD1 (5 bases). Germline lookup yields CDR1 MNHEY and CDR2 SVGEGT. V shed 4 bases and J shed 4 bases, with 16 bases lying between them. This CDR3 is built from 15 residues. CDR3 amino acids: CASSSGNSWSTEAFF. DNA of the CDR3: TGTGCCAGCAGTTCAGGGAACAGTTGGAGCACTGAAGCTTTCTTT.

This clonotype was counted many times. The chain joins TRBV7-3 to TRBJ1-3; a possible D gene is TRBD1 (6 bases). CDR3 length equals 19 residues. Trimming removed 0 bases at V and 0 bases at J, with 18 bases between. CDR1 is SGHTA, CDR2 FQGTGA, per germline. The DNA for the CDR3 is TGTGCCAGCAGCTTAACAGGGGGACATCCCGCATACTCTGGAAACACCATATATTTT. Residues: CASSLTGGHPAYSGNTIYF.

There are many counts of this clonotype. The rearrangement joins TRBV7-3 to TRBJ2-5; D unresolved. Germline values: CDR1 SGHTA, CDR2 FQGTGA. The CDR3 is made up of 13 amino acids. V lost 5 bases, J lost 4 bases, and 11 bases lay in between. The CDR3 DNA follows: TGTGCCAGCAGCCTCGCCCGCCCAGAGACCCAGTACTTC. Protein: CASSLARPETQYF. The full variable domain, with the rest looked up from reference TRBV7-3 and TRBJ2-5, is GAGVSQTPSNKVTEKGKYVELRCDPISGHTALYWYRQSLGQGPEFLIYFQGTGAADDSGLPNDRFFAVRPEGSVSTLKIQRTERGDSAVYLCASSLARPETQYFGPGTRLLVL.

DNA of the CDR3: TGCGCCAGCAGCTTGGAGTCAGGGCCTGGAAACACCATATATTTT. Its translation is CASSLESGPGNTIYF. The rearrangement links TRBV5-1 to TRBJ1-3, with D maybe TRBD1 (5 bases). CDR1 SGHRS and CDR2 YFSETQ come from the germline V gene. The ends were cut back, 0 bases at V and 2 bases at J, with 9 bases in the middle. This CDR3 spans 15 amino acids.

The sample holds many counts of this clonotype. The CDR3 is CASSQAGGGANVLTF. CDR3 DNA: TGTGCCAGCAGTCAGGCGGGAGGTGGGGCCAACGTCCTGACTTTC. V is TRBV3-1 and J is TRBJ2-6; 8 bases map to TRBD2. The V segment lost 6 bases and the J segment 3 bases; nucleotides outside the gene matches: 4. This CDR3 has 15 residues. Germline CDR1 and CDR2: LGHDT and YNNKEL (reference sequence).

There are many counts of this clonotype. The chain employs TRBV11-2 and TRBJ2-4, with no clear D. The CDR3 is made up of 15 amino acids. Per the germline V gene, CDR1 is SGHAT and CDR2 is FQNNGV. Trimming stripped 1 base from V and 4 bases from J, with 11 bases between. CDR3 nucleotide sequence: TGTGCCAGCAGCTTAGTTATAATGGGGAAAAACATTCAGTACTTC. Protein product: CASSLVIMGKNIQYF. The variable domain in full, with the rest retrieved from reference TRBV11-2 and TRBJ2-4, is EAGVAQSPRYKIIEKRQSVAFWCNPISGHATLYWYQQILGQGPKLLIQFQNNGVVDDSQLPKDRFSAERLKGVDSTLKIQPAKLEDSAVYLCASSLVIMGKNIQYFGAGTRLSVL.

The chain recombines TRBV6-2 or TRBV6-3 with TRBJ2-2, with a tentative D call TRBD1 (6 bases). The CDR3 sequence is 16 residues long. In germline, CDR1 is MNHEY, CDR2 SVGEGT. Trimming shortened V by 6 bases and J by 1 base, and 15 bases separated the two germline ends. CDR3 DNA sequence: TGTGCCAGCAGACTCCCAGGGGCAGGGAACACCGGGGAGCTGTTTTTT. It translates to CASRLPGAGNTGELFF.

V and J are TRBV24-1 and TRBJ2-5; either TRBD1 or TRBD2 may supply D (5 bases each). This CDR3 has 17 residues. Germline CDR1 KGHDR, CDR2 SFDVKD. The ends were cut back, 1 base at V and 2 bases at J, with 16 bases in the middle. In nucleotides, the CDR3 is TGTGCCACCAGTGATTTAAGGGACGAGGCTTTACAAGAGACCCAGTACTTC. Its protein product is CATSDLRDEALQETQYF.

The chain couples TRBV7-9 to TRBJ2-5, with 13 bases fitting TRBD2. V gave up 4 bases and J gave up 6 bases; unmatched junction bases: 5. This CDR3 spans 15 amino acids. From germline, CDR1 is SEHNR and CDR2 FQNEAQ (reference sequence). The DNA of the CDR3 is TGTGCCAGCAGCTCGGGACTAGCGGGGTTGAAGACCCAGTACTTC. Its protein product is CASSSGLAGLKTQYF. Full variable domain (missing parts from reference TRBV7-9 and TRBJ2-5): DTGVSQNPRHKITKRGQNVTFRCDPISEHNRLYWYRQTLGQGPEFLTYFQNEAQLEKSRLLSDRFSAERPKGSFSTLEIQRTEQGDSAMYLCASSSGLAGLKTQYFGPGTRLLVL.

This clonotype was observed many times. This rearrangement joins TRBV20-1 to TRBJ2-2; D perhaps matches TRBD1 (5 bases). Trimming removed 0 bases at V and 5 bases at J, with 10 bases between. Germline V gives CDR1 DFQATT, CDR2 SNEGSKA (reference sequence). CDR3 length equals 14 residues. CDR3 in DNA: TGCAGTGCTAGAGATGCAGGGTGGACCGGGGAGCTGTTTTTT. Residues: CSARDAGWTGELFF.

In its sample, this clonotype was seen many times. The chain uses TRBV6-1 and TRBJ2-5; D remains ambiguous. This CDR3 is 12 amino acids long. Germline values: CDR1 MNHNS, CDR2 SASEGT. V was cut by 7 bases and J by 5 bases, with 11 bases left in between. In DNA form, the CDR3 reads TGTGCCAGCAAAGCTGTTGCGGAGACCCAGTACTTC. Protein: CASKAVAETQYF.

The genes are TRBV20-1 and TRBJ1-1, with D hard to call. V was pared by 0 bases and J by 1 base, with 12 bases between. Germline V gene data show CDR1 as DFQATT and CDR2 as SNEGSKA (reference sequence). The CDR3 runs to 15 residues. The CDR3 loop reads CSAREFRTANTEAFF. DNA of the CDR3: TGCAGTGCTAGAGAGTTCCGGACGGCGAACACTGAAGCTTTCTTT.

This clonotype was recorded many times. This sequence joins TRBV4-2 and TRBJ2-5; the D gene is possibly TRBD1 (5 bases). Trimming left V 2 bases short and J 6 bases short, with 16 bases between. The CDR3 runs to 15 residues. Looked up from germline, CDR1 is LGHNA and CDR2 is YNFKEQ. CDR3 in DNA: TGTGCCAGCAGCCAACAAAGGGGTCCGGAAAAGACCCAGTACTTC. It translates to CASSQQRGPEKTQYF.

The chain's CDR3 is CASSPGLAPHEQYF. CDR3 sequence (DNA): TGTGCCAGCAGCCCGGGACTAGCTCCCCACGAGCAGTACTTC. The genes are TRBV12-3 or TRBV12-4 and TRBJ2-7; 9 bases match TRBD2. The CDR3 extends over 14 amino acids. Unmatched junction bases numbered 8, after V lost 6 bases and J lost 5 bases.

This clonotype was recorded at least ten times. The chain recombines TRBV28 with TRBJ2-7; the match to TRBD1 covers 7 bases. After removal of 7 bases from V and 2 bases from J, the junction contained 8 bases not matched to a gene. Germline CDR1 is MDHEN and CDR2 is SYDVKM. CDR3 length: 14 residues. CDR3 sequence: CASTKTGTTYEQYF. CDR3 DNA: TGTGCCAGCACGAAGACAGGGACAACCTACGAGCAGTACTTC. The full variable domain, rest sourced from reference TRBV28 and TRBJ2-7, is DVKVTQSSRYLVKRTGEKVFLECVQDMDHENMFWYRQDPGLGLRLIYFSYDVKMKEKGDIPEGYSVSREKKERFSLILESASTNQTSMYLCASTKTGTTYEQYFGPGTRLTVT.

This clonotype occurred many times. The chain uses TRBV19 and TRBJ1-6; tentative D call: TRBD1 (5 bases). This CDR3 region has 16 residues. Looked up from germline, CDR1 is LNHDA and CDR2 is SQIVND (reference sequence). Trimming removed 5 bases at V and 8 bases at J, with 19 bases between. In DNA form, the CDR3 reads TGTGCCAGTAGTCCACCTCGGGGAGGGGCGGATTCACCCCTCCACTTT. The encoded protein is CASSPPRGGADSPLHF.

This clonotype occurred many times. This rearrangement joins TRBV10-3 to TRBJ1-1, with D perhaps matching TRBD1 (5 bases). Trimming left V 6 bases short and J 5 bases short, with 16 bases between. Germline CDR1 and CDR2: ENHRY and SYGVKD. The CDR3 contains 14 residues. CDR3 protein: CAISSWSGGTEAFF. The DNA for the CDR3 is TGTGCCATCAGCAGCTGGAGTGGGGGAACTGAAGCTTTCTTT.

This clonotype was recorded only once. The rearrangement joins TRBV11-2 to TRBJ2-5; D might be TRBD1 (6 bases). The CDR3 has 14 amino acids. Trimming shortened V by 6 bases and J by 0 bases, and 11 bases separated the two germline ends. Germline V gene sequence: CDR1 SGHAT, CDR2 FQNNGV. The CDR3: CASREGTNQETQYF. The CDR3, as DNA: TGTGCCAGCAGAGAGGGGACAAACCAAGAGACCCAGTACTTC.

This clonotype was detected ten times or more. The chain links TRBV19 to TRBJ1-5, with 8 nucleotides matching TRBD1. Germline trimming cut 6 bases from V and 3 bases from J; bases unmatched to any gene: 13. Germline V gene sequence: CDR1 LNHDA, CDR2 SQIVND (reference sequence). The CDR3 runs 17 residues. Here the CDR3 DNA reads TGTGCCAGTAGACGAATCGACGACAGGGGCCCCAATCAGCCCCAGCATTTT. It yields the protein CASRRIDDRGPNQPQHF. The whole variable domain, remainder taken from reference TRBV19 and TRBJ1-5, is DGGITQSPKYLFRKEGQNVTLSCEQNLNHDAMYWYRQDPGQGLRLIYYSQIVNDFQKGDIAEGYSVSREKKESFPLTVTSAQKNPTAFYLCASRRIDDRGPNQPQHFGDGTRLSIL.